Listed here are 9 T cell receptor beta chains from one sample, sequenced in a study of blood T cell repertoires in COVID-19. The table came from immunoSEQ multiplex PCR; TCRdb's copy has only in-frame clones and leaves some out. Found here are 250,000 to 300,000 clones, approximately 91% of them singletons; the top ten hold about 0.74%. The specimen was peripheral blood. The receptors here all came from a woman aged 30 to 39 with acute or convalescent COVID-19.

The rearrangement joins TRBV6-5 to TRBJ1-2; D is unclear. The germline V gene has CDR1 MNHEY and CDR2 SVGAGI. Trimming left V 6 bases short and J 4 bases short, with 12 bases between. The length of the CDR3 is 13 residues. The CDR3 is CASSSLRGYGYTF. The CDR3 DNA is TGTGCCAGCAGCTCCCTACGGGGCTATGGCTACACCTTC.

This clone was counted a single time. The rearrangement joins TRBV11-2 to TRBJ2-5; 7 positions agree with TRBD2. This CDR3 has 13 residues. V was pared by 5 bases and J by 4 bases, with 4 bases of the junction left unmatched. Per the germline V gene, CDR1 is SGHAT and CDR2 is FQNNGV. This CDR3 reads CASSPSGGETQYF. Written as DNA, the CDR3 is TGTGCCAGCAGCCCCTCGGGGGGAGAGACCCAGTACTTC. Supplemented by reference TRBV11-2 and TRBJ2-5, the full variable domain reads EAGVAQSPRYKIIEKRQSVAFWCNPISGHATLYWYQQILGQGPKLLIQFQNNGVVDDSQLPKDRFSAERLKGVDSTLKIQPAKLEDSAVYLCASSPSGGETQYFGPGTRLLVL.

The V call is TRBV24-1, the J call TRBJ2-1; D gene uncertain. Germline-derived CDR1 and CDR2 are KGHDR and SFDVKD. This CDR3 has 11 amino acids. The V gene lost 8 bases and the J gene lost 7 bases, with 8 bases spanning the gap. CDR3 sequence (DNA): TGTGCCACCATTTTCGGGAATGAGCAGTTCTTC. It encodes CATIFGNEQFF.

The chain recombines TRBV6-5 with TRBJ2-3; TRBD2 aligns across 9 bases. The CDR3 extends over 15 amino acids. Germline lookup yields CDR1 MNHEY and CDR2 SVGAGI. Trimming cost V 6 bases and J 1 base; bases outside gene matches: 5. CDR3 sequence: CASSPRTSGTDTQYF. The CDR3 bases are TGTGCCAGCAGCCCAAGGACTAGCGGCACAGATACGCAGTATTTT.

A single count supports this clone. The V and J genes are TRBV7-9 and TRBJ2-1, with a weak D call TRBD2 (5 bases). In germline, CDR1 is SEHNR, CDR2 FQNEAQ (reference sequence). This CDR3 region has 14 residues. V was pared by 5 bases and J by 10 bases, with 18 bases between. In DNA form, the CDR3 reads TGTGCCAGCAGCGTAAGCGGCCAGCCGGACGAGCAGTTCTTC. Translated, it gives CASSVSGQPDEQFF.

The chain couples TRBV6-6 to TRBJ1-1; possibly TRBD1 for D (6 bases). V was shortened by 0 bases and J by 6 bases, with 11 bases between the two germline ends. The CDR3 sequence is 14 residues long. Germline lookup yields CDR1 MNHNY and CDR2 SVGAGI (reference sequence). In DNA, the CDR3 is TGTGCCAGCAGTTACTCAGTCAGGGGCTCTGAAGCTTTCTTT. Amino acid sequence: CASSYSVRGSEAFF.

In this sample, this clone turned up once. The CDR3 spells CASSLTGGYEQYF. In DNA form, the CDR3 reads TGTGCCAGCAGTTTGACAGGGGGCTACGAGCAGTACTTC. V is TRBV5-6 and J is TRBJ2-7; 9 positions agree with TRBD1. This CDR3 spans 13 amino acids. V shed 5 bases and J 3 bases; nucleotides not matched to a gene: 3. Germline CDR1 SGHDT, CDR2 YYEEEE.

V and J are TRBV6-5 and TRBJ2-7, with D possibly TRBD2 on 5 matching bases. Germline V gene data show CDR1 as MNHEY and CDR2 as SVGAGI. With 2 bases removed from V and 7 bases from J, the gap between germline ends came to 12 bases. This CDR3 has 13 residues. CDR3 loop: CASSYGSSGEQYF. The CDR3 DNA reads as TGTGCCAGCAGTTACGGCTCCTCGGGGGAGCAGTACTTC.

For the CDR3, the DNA is TGCGCCAGCAGCTTTAGCGGGAGACTTCCAGATACGCAGTATTTT. Protein sequence: CASSFSGRLPDTQYF. The genes are TRBV5-1 and TRBJ2-3, with 9 bases fitting TRBD2. Unmatched junction bases numbered 5, after V lost 2 bases and J lost 4 bases. CDR1 is SGHRS, CDR2 YFSETQ, per germline. CDR3 size: 15 residues.